The 2 T cell receptor beta chains reported below all come from one sample, sequenced in a study of Graves' ophthalmopathy and Graves' hyperthyroidism. TCR beta CDR3 amplification used RNA transcripts. An initial RT-PCR round employing HTBI primers preceded a second-round multiplex PCR. TCRdb ran MiXCR on the multiplex PCR reads and lists one entry per CDR3 protein. Of some 520,000 distinct CDR3 sequences in the sample, approximately 15% were seen once. The material sequenced was blood. The receptor source for this set is a woman aged 25 to 45 with Graves' ophthalmopathy.

This clonotype occurred many times. This chain uses TRBV5-1 with TRBJ2-2; tentatively, D is TRBD2 (6 bases). V lost 6 bases, J lost 6 bases, and 18 bases lay in between. Germline V gene data show CDR1 as SGHRS and CDR2 as YFSETQ. The CDR3 sequence is 15 residues long. The CDR3 spells CASNSGGVLAGELFF. CDR3 coding DNA: TGCGCCAGCAACTCCGGCGGGGTCCTCGCCGGGGAGCTGTTTTTT. The whole variable domain, remainder taken from reference TRBV5-1 and TRBJ2-2, is KAGVTQTPRYLIKTRGQQVTLSCSPISGHRSVSWYQQTPGQGLQFLFEYFSETQRNKGNFPGRFSGRQFSNSRSEMNVSTLELGDSALYLCASNSGGVLAGELFFGEGSRLTVL.

Points on this clonotype: A much larger clone differs by one base, so this may be a read error. This chain joins TRBV28 and TRBJ2-7; no clear D gene. The V gene's germline CDR1 is MDHEN and CDR2 SYDVKM. Deletions cut 2 bases from V and 0 bases from J, with 8 bases between. This CDR3 has 14 amino acids. CDR3 nucleotide sequence: TGTGCCAGCAGTTTAGGTGTCTGCTCCTACGAGCAGTACTTC. It specifies CASSLGVCSYEQYF. Using reference TRBV28 and TRBJ2-7 for the parts outside the CDR3, the full variable domain is DVKVTQSSRYLVKRTGEKVFLECVQDMDHENMFWYRQDPGLGLRLIYFSYDVKMKEKGDIPEGYSVSREKKERFSLILESASTNQTSMYLCASSLGVCSYEQYFGPGTRLTVT.